This T cell receptor (beta chain) was sequenced for a study of CD8+ T cells in alopecia areata. Study-wide results and caveats: During tofacitinib treatment, many expanded lesional clones remained in scalp and blood.

The CDR3 runs to 17 residues. Trimming cost V 5 bases and J 3 bases, with 22 bases left between them. Germline assignment: CDR1 MGHDK and CDR2 SYGVNS. cDNA serving as the sequencing template came from extracted, reverse transcribed RNA. TCRdb's copy holds only in-frame clones and misses some; the assay was immunoSEQ multiplex PCR. The table includes more than 90,000 clones, about three fifths detected once. Specified treatment: oral pan-JAK inhibitor, 5-10 mg twice daily. As for this clone: Its antigen remains unknown.

The sequence was obtained from a human donor with alopecia areata. The sequenced sample was CD8+ T cells sorted from blood, obtained at approximately week 55, from a patient treated with tofacitinib. The V gene is TRBV25-1, the J gene TRBJ1-2; D may be TRBD1 (6 bases). CDR3 nucleotide sequence: TGTGCCAGCAGTTTCTTGGACAGCTCTGCCCTATACTATGGCTACACCTTC. This codes for CASSFLDSSALYYGYTF.